This T cell receptor beta chain is drawn from a study of blood T cell repertoires in COVID-19. As for the study in general: From the United States, Italy and Spain came samples of acute and convalescent COVID-19.

Under the authors' procedure: Scientists estimated how many nucleated cells there were by amplifying reference gene primers. The repertoire was sequenced with immunoSEQ multiplex PCR; TCRdb's copy has only in-frame clones and lacks some. That table supplies the V and J calls and clone size; D and trimming were determined from the DNA. The table lists hundreds of thousands of clones, about 68% of them singletons. This CDR3 region has 15 residues. J lost 4 bases, V lost 5 bases, and 9 bases had no gene match. Germline values: CDR1 SGHNT, CDR2 YYREEE (reference sequence). The chain recombines TRBV5-4 with TRBJ1-2; 9 positions match TRBD1. This TCR came from a woman at least 80 years old with acute or convalescent COVID-19. Material: peripheral blood. The CDR3 region has the DNA TGTGCCAGCAGACACCCCACAGGGGGCATCTATGGCTACACCTTC. Protein sequence: CASRHPTGGIYGYTF.